The rows below give T cell receptor beta chains drawn from one sample of a study of Ad26.COV2.S vaccination and SARS-CoV-2 variants. Profiled with immunoSEQ multiplex PCR; TCRdb holds only in-frame clones, not every one. The sample has about 440,000 clones, less than 95% seen once. Source: peripheral blood, taken in a trial of Ad26.COV2.S vaccine versus placebo. These receptors were taken from a person between 18 and 65 years old who received the Ad26.COV2.S COVID-19 vaccine or a placebo. CDR3s include the opening cysteine and the closing phenylalanine or tryptophan. Some rows mark clone size as missing; the rest say once, few, many or name a class of expanded clone.

.	TRBV2	TRBJ2-1	CASSWTSYNEQFF
.	TRBV6-4	TRBJ1-2	CASSLDREGYGYTF
.	TRBV11-2	TRBJ1-6	CASSPGQGLSPLHF
once	TRBV6-1	TRBJ1-4	CASSEPGGEKLFF
.	TRBV5-1	TRBJ2-5	CASSLEPGTKTQYF
.	TRBV7-9	TRBJ2-3	CASTRGDTQYF
.	TRBV28	TRBJ2-7	CASSARDGLSYEQYF
.	TRBV28	TRBJ2-1	CASSLLPHVGTGTFGEQFF
.	TRBV5-1	TRBJ2-7	CASSRQGDSYEQYF
once	TRBV2	TRBJ2-7	CASSGGYEQYF
once	TRBV18	TRBJ2-7	CASSPPGTSAEQYF
.	TRBV11-1	TRBJ2-3	CASSPTGGSTDTQYF
.	TRBV5-1	TRBJ2-7	CASSLGGGRAYEQYF
.	TRBV24-1	TRBJ1-5	CATSARGRSNQPQHF
.	TRBV27	TRBJ1-1	CASSPRLGNGLWTEAFF
.	TRBV7-8	TRBJ2-2	CASSTSLEIAYSGELFF
.	TRBV7-9	TRBJ2-1	CASSATSVAYNEQFF
.	TRBV10-3	TRBJ2-7	CAISANRESYEQYF
.	TRBV21-1	TRBJ2-3	CASSPKRGLSTDTQYF
.	TRBV13	TRBJ2-3	CASSIGTSGTDTQYF
.	TRBV19	TRBJ1-6	CASTGTASSPLHF
.	TRBV9	TRBJ2-1	CASSPSYNEQFF
.	TRBV14	TRBJ1-6	CASSQEWRGSPLHF
few	TRBV11-2	TRBJ2-7	CASSLKQGLAGDPYEQYF
.	TRBV7-9	TRBJ1-2	CASSQSGGQPPGGYTF